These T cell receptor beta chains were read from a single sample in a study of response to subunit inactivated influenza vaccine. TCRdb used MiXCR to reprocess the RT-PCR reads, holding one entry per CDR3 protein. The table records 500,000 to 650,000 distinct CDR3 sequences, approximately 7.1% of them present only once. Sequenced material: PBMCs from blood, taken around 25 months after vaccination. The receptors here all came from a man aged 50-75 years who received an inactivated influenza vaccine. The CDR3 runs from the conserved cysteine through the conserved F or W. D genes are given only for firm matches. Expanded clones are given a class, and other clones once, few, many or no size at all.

CASSLGRMAGGPSELFF,TGCGCCAGCAGCTTGGGACGTATGGCGGGAGGGCCGTCTGAGCTGTTTTTT,few,TRBD2,TRBJ2-2,TRBV5-1
CASSFREGPYNEQFF,TGTGCCAGCAGCTTTCGGGAGGGCCCGTACAATGAGCAGTTCTTC,NA,TRBD2,TRBJ2-1,TRBV7-9
CASSFAGGKPEQFF,TGTGCCAGCAGTTTTGCGGGGGGGAAACCTGAGCAGTTCTTC,few,TRBD2,TRBJ2-1,TRBV12-3/TRBV12-4
CASSLATRTGSEETQYF,TGTGCCAGCAGCTTGGCTACACGAACAGGGAGCGAAGAGACCCAGTACTTC,NA,NA,TRBJ2-5,TRBV5-5
CAIRLQGNTEAFF,TGTGCCATCAGGTTACAGGGGAACACTGAAGCTTTCTTT,few,NA,TRBJ1-1,TRBV10-3
CASSQPGASGSYEQYF,TGTGCCAGCAGCCAACCCGGGGCTAGCGGGTCCTACGAGCAGTACTTC,NA,TRBD2,TRBJ2-7,TRBV4-2
CSVAVGYSGVTDTQYF,TGCAGCGTTGCCGTTGGATATTCAGGGGTCACAGATACGCAGTATTTT,many,NA,TRBJ2-3,TRBV29-1
CASSLTDYEQYF,TGCGCCAGCAGCTTGACGGACTACGAGCAGTACTTC,NA,NA,TRBJ2-7,TRBV5-1
CASSQIPGQGAEYQETQYF,TGCGCCAGCAGTCAAATACCGGGACAGGGGGCGGAATACCAAGAGACCCAGTACTTC,many,TRBD1,TRBJ2-5,TRBV23-1
CASSQARTETQYF,TGCGCCAGCAGCCAAGCTAGGACGGAGACCCAGTACTTC,NA,NA,TRBJ2-5,TRBV4-1
CASSPPRGNTGELFF,TGTGCCAGCAGCCCCCCCAGGGGTAACACCGGGGAGCTGTTTTTT,NA,NA,TRBJ2-2,TRBV7-2
CASSHTGRGNTEAFF,TGTGCCAGCAGCCATACGGGTAGAGGAAACACTGAAGCTTTCTTT,few,NA,TRBJ1-1,TRBV14
CSARRRGALYEQYF,TGCAGTGCTAGAAGGCGGGGGGCCCTCTACGAGCAGTACTTC,NA,TRBD2,TRBJ2-7,TRBV20-1
CASSLGGTRGNTIYF,TGTGCCAGCAGCCTAGGTGGCACCCGTGGAAACACCATATATTTT,few,NA,TRBJ1-3,TRBV3-1
CASSLGQGIHEQYF,TGTGCCAGCAGCCTCGGACAGGGGATTCACGAGCAGTACTTC,few,TRBD1,TRBJ2-7,TRBV27
CASQTSGGTGELFF,TGTGCCAGTCAGACTAGCGGGGGCACCGGGGAGCTGTTTTTT,many,TRBD2,TRBJ2-2,TRBV6-1
CASSLDLGQGTNEQFF,TGTGCCAGCAGCTTAGATCTGGGACAGGGGACCAATGAGCAGTTCTTC,many,TRBD1,TRBJ2-1,TRBV11-3
CASSPLGQGINTGELFF,TGTGCCAGCTCACCACTTGGACAAGGGATTAACACCGGGGAGCTGTTTTTT,NA,NA,TRBJ2-2,TRBV18
CASSDHVGETQYF,TGTGCCAGCTCCGACCACGTAGGGGAGACCCAGTACTTC,NA,NA,TRBJ2-5,TRBV21-1
CASSSTGGLEAFF,TGTGCCAGCAGCTCCACGGGAGGGCTTGAAGCTTTCTTT,NA,NA,TRBJ1-1,TRBV7-2
CSATRGRGGNEQFF,TGCAGTGCTACCCGGGGCAGGGGTGGCAATGAGCAGTTCTTC,once,NA,TRBJ2-1,TRBV20-1
CASSRADRAREEQYF,TGTGCCAGCAGCCGGGCGGACAGGGCGCGGGAGGAGCAGTACTTC,NA,NA,TRBJ2-7,TRBV12-3/TRBV12-4
CASSLVPGMDSPLHF,TGCGCCAGCAGCTTGGTACCGGGGATGGATTCACCCCTCCACTTT,NA,NA,TRBJ1-6,TRBV5-1
CASSSRRTGATNNSPLHF,TGCGCCAGCAGCTCCCGGCGGACAGGTGCAACAAATAATTCACCCCTCCACTTT,few,TRBD1,TRBJ1-6,TRBV5-1